This section outlines one TCR beta chain sequence together with its context. Its antigen is unknown. This sample is part of a study of Ad26.COV2.S vaccination and SARS-CoV-2 variants. The CDR3 is made up of 14 amino acids. Germline V gene lookup returns CDR1 SGHRS and CDR2 YFSETQ. The J segment lost 4 bases and the V segment lost 2 bases, leaving 3 bases of the junction unmatched. The treatment denotes: roughly 18 received Ad26.COV2.S at low or high dose, single or two shots; roughly 5 received placebo; per-sample allocation not given. All samples were drawn on day 63, counting from the first vaccine or placebo injection. Sequencing used immunoSEQ multiplex PCR; TCRdb keeps in-frame clones, though not all of them. The table shows about 470,000 clones, with roughly 91% occurring only once. General study points: Those who received vaccine or placebo ended up with similar non-spike TCR breadth. Substantial breadth was reported for post-vaccination spike-specific CD8+ and CD4+ T cells.

This receptor was obtained from a person between 18 and 59 years old who received the Ad26.COV2.S COVID-19 vaccine or a placebo. The V gene is TRBV5-1, the J gene TRBJ2-3; 8 nucleotides match TRBD1. Specimen: peripheral blood, collected in a trial of Ad26.COV2.S vaccine versus placebo. CDR3 nucleotides: TGCGCCAGCAGCTTACAGGGGGAGGCAGATACGCAGTATTTT. Amino acids: CASSLQGEADTQYF. Full variable domain (outside the CDR3, taken from reference TRBV5-1 and TRBJ2-3): KAGVTQTPRYLIKTRGQQVTLSCSPISGHRSVSWYQQTPGQGLQFLFEYFSETQRNKGNFPGRFSGRQFSNSRSEMNVSTLELGDSALYLCASSLQGEADTQYFGPGTRLTVL.